This TCR beta chain originates from a study of molecular identifiers for immune sequencing clone quantification. Between the trimmed V and J ends, which lost 5 bases and 8 bases, there was a span of 19 bases. The CDR3 sequence is 15 residues long. Germline CDR1 and CDR2: LNHDA and SQIVND (reference sequence). Sorting isolated naive CD8 T cells as CD8+CD4-CCR7+CD45RA+ events. TCRdb re-derived calls from the PCR reads in MiXCR, one entry per CDR3 protein. The sample includes about 510,000 distinct CDR3 sequences, about 22% of them seen just once. The chain employs TRBV19 and TRBJ2-1; D may be TRBD1 (6 bases). This receptor was obtained from a human donor in good health. Some libraries in this study had Jurkat cell RNA spiked in. The sequenced sample consisted of naive CD8+ T cells from blood, with Jurkat cell RNA spiked in. Specified subset: FACS-sorted CD8+CD4-CCR7+CD45RA+ naive T cells. CDR3 DNA sequence: TGTGCCAGTAGTGTTGGGACACAGTCTCGCGATGAGCAGTTCTTC. This codes for CASSVGTQSRDEQFF.